This TCR beta chain was identified in a study of cytotoxic CD8 clonotypes in ibrutinib-treated CLL. The CDR3 is 14 residues long. The V gene's germline CDR1 is MNHNY and CDR2 SVGAGI (reference sequence). V was clipped by 6 bases and J by 4 bases, with 13 bases between them. Some clones are missing from TCRdb's copy, which holds only in-frame ones; the method was immunoSEQ multiplex PCR. The sample includes 40,000 to 60,000 clones, 53% seen only once; the top ten take approximately 32%. This clone was seen more than once but under ten times. The TCR comes from a human donor with chronic lymphocytic leukemia. The sequences come from PBMCs, collected after 12 months of ibrutinib treatment. The chain has TRBV6-6 and TRBJ2-1, with a possible D match to TRBD2 (6 bases). For the CDR3, the DNA is TGTGCCAGCAGACGGACTACAGGTTACAATGAGCAGTTCTTC. Translation: CASRRTTGYNEQFF.